The 26 T cell receptor beta chains below all came from one sample that was sequenced in a study of T cell responses to AZD1222 COVID-19 vaccine. Here immunoSEQ multiplex PCR was the method, and the copy in TCRdb shows in-frame clones only, minus some. The table has fewer than 200,000 clones, about 90% seen once. The sample here was peripheral blood, taken on day 0 of AZD1222 vaccination. These receptors came from an adult in good health.

This sequence joins TRBV18 and TRBJ1-2, with no clear D. The CDR3 spans 12 residues. The V gene lost 1 base and the J gene lost 8 bases, with 8 bases spanning the gap. Germline V gene sequence: CDR1 KGHSH, CDR2 LQKENI. CDR3 bases: TGTGCCAGCTCACCACAGGGCGAAGGCTACACCTTC. It yields the protein CASSPQGEGYTF.

The gene calls are TRBV7-2 and TRBJ2-1; no firm D call. CDR3 length: 12 residues. V lost 8 bases, J lost 3 bases, and 8 bases lay in between. Germline-derived CDR1 and CDR2 are SGHTA and FQGNSA. The CDR3 DNA follows: TGTGCCAGCCTGGGCAACTACAATGAGCAGTTCTTC. Encoded protein: CASLGNYNEQFF.

V and J are TRBV24-1 and TRBJ1-1; D is perhaps TRBD1 (5 bases). The germline CDR1 and CDR2 sequences are KGHDR and SFDVKD. CDR3 length: 13 amino acids. The germline V and J ends were trimmed by 7 bases and 2 bases, with 10 bases remaining between them. Written as DNA, the CDR3 is TGTGCCACCAGCCAGGGACTTAACACTGAAGCTTTCTTT. Translated, it gives CATSQGLNTEAFF.

The chain has TRBV6-2 or TRBV6-3 and TRBJ2-6; unclear D gene. Germline values: CDR1 MNHEY, CDR2 SVGEGT. With 6 bases removed from V and 1 base from J, the gap between germline ends came to 16 bases. The CDR3 totals 17 residues. CDR3 amino acids: CASSPRFPGSGANVLTF. The CDR3 bases are TGTGCCAGCAGCCCCCGGTTCCCCGGTTCTGGGGCCAACGTCCTGACTTTC.

In this sample, this clone turned up once. The CDR3 DNA reads TGTGCCAGCAGCCCACACCGGGGCGGGCAGTTCTTC. This gives the protein CASSPHRGGQFF. The chain couples TRBV11-2 to TRBJ2-1; D may correspond to TRBD1 or TRBD2 (5 bases each). This CDR3 spans 12 amino acids. Germline V gene lookup returns CDR1 SGHAT and CDR2 FQNNGV. V was clipped by 5 bases and J by 12 bases, with 14 bases between them.

The chain uses TRBV5-1 and TRBJ1-2; D unclear. The CDR3 has 14 residues. Per the germline V gene, CDR1 is SGHRS and CDR2 is YFSETQ. Deletions cut 0 bases from V and 7 bases from J, with 13 bases between. DNA of the CDR3: TGCGCCAGCAGCTTGGATCTGGTTGGACGTGGCTACACCTTC. This translates into CASSLDLVGRGYTF.

CDR3 sequence reads: CAGGQAGELFF. The CDR3 region has the DNA TGTGCCGGCGGCCAGGCCGGGGAGCTGTTTTTT. The J gene is TRBJ2-2, the V gene TRBV30; D gene unclear. The length of the CDR3 is 11 residues. Between the trimmed V and J ends, which lost 8 bases and 6 bases, there was a span of 10 bases. Germline V gives CDR1 GTSNPN, CDR2 SVGIG (reference sequence).

The chain combines TRBV19 with TRBJ2-2; D not resolved. The CDR3 sequence is 11 residues long. The germline CDR1 and CDR2 sequences are LNHDA and SQIVND (reference sequence). The V end lost 6 bases, the J end lost 7 bases, and 6 bases lay between the germline ends. The CDR3 sequence: CASRFGGELFF. The DNA of the CDR3 is TGTGCCAGTAGATTTGGCGGGGAGCTGTTTTTT.

This clone is a singleton in its sample. The rearrangement joins TRBV4-3 to TRBJ2-2, with D unclear. Germline values: CDR1 LGHNA, CDR2 YSLEER. The CDR3 has 16 amino acids. V was cut by 0 bases and J by 5 bases, with 13 bases left in between. The CDR3 DNA follows: TGCGCCAGCAGCCAAGACCGTTGGCCCCGGACCGGGGAGCTGTTTTTT. Translated: CASSQDRWPRTGELFF.

This clone appeared once. Other DNA variants within this sample encode the same CDR3. The chain recombines TRBV19 with TRBJ2-5; 9 bases match TRBD1. Germline lookup yields CDR1 LNHDA and CDR2 SQIVND (reference sequence). Trimming at V came to 6 bases and at J to 1 base, leaving 0 bases not matched to a gene. CDR3 size: 13 residues. This CDR3 reads CASRDRGQETQYF. The CDR3 region has the DNA TGTGCCAGTAGGGACAGGGGCCAAGAGACCCAGTACTTC.

V gene TRBV5-4 combines with J gene TRBJ2-7; 7 bases line up with TRBD1. This CDR3 has 14 residues. The V and J ends lost 5 bases and 2 bases, in that order; junction bases with no gene match: 7. The germline CDR1 and CDR2 sequences are SGHNT and YYREEE (reference sequence). The CDR3 region is CASRSGTEAYEQYF. In DNA, the CDR3 is TGTGCCAGCAGGTCCGGGACAGAGGCCTACGAGCAGTACTTC. Looking up the rest from reference TRBV5-4 and TRBJ2-7 gives the full variable domain: ETGVTQSPTHLIKTRGQQVTLRCSSQSGHNTVSWYQQALGQGPQFIFQYYREEENGRGNFPPRFSGLQFPNYSSELNVNALELDDSALYLCASRSGTEAYEQYFGPGTRLTVT.

This chain joins TRBV20-1 and TRBJ1-5, with D unclear. This CDR3 is built from 11 residues. V gave up 7 bases and J gave up 2 bases, with 6 bases separating them. CDR1 is DFQATT and CDR2 is SNEGSKA in the germline V gene (reference sequence). The CDR3 loop is CSVSGNQPQHF. The CDR3 DNA reads as TGCAGTGTTTCAGGCAATCAGCCCCAGCATTTT.

The V gene is TRBV6-2 or TRBV6-3, the J gene TRBJ1-1, with TRBD1 as a possible D gene (5 bases). Germline V gene data show CDR1 as MNHEY and CDR2 as SVGEGT. This CDR3 has 15 residues. V dropped 6 bases and J dropped 4 bases, with 18 bases sitting between them. The CDR3 sequence: CASSSIWGDGTEAFF. CDR3 DNA sequence: TGTGCCAGCAGCTCAATTTGGGGGGATGGCACTGAAGCTTTCTTT.

The chain has TRBV7-9 and TRBJ1-4; TRBD1 might be the D (5 bases). Trimming left V 1 base short and J 3 bases short, with 9 bases between. CDR3 length: 15 residues. Looked up from germline, CDR1 is SEHNR and CDR2 is FQNEAQ (reference sequence). CDR3 coding DNA: TGTGCCAGCAGCTTAGTCAGGGAGGCTAATGAAAAACTGTTTTTT. The encoded protein is CASSLVREANEKLFF.

Turning to this clone: The junction does not match germline at one end; this may be a read error. This chain joins TRBV27 and TRBJ2-3, with TRBD1 as a possible D gene (5 bases). The CDR3 is 16 residues long. Germline V gene data show CDR1 as MNHEY and CDR2 as SMNVEV (reference sequence). Here the CDR3 reads CASSLSGRVGTDTQYF. The CDR3 DNA is TGTGCCAGCAGTTTATCGGGCAGGGTAGGCACGGATACGCAGTATTTT.

This clone showed up just once. A junction boundary mismatches the germline segment, possibly from a read error. The chain employs TRBV7-7 and TRBJ1-4; D uncertain. CDR1 is SSHAT, CDR2 FNYEAQ, per germline (reference sequence). This CDR3 is 15 amino acids long. This chain's CDR3 is CASSRSTATNEKLFF. The CDR3 region has the DNA TGTGCTAGCAGCCGATCGACTGCAACTAATGAAAAACTGTTTTTT.

The chain employs TRBV27 and TRBJ1-6; 8 nucleotides match TRBD1. The CDR3 is made up of 15 amino acids. Germline trimming cut 7 bases from V and 5 bases from J; bases unmatched to any gene: 7. Looked up from germline, CDR1 is MNHEY and CDR2 is SMNVEV (reference sequence). CDR3 in DNA: TGTGCCAGCACCCGACAGGGGAAAAATAATTCACCCCTCCACTTT. It codes for CASTRQGKNNSPLHF.

This chain links TRBV29-1 with TRBJ2-1; D might be TRBD2 (6 bases). The CDR3 has 15 residues. Trimming took 0 bases from V and 7 from J, leaving 16 bases between them. Germline CDR1 reads SQVTM; CDR2 reads ANQGSEA. CDR3 sequence: CSVEDMRGGLNEQFF. The CDR3 DNA reads TGCAGCGTTGAAGATATGCGGGGAGGTTTAAATGAGCAGTTCTTC.

The chain links TRBV10-3 to TRBJ1-5; TRBD1 aligns across 9 bases. This CDR3 comprises 14 residues. In germline, CDR1 is ENHRY, CDR2 SYGVKD. Trimming at V came to 4 bases and at J to 6 bases, leaving 4 bases not matched to a gene. The CDR3: CAISGGQGSQPQHF. As DNA, the CDR3 is TGTGCCATCAGTGGTGGACAGGGGAGTCAGCCCCAGCATTTT.

The chain employs TRBV2 and TRBJ2-3; D not resolved. Germline CDR1 reads SNHLY; CDR2 reads FYNNEI. The V and J ends lost 8 bases and 3 bases respectively, with 15 bases between them. The CDR3 spans 14 residues. The CDR3 sequence is CASPSKHQTDTQYF. The CDR3 DNA reads TGTGCCAGCCCCTCGAAGCACCAAACAGATACGCAGTATTTT. The full variable domain, its missing parts supplied by reference TRBV2 and TRBJ2-3, is EPEVTQTPSHQVTQMGQEVILRCVPISNHLYFYWYRQILGQKVEFLVSFYNNEISEKSEIFDDQFSVERPDGSNFTLKIRSTKLEDSAMYFCASPSKHQTDTQYFGPGTRLTVL.

The V and J genes are TRBV7-2 and TRBJ1-1; D uncertain. The V end was cut by 2 bases, the J end by 0 bases, with 10 bases between. This CDR3 has 15 residues. The V gene's germline CDR1 is SGHTA and CDR2 FQGNSA. Here the CDR3 reads CASSLYGRLNTEAFF. The CDR3 DNA reads TGTGCCAGCAGCTTATACGGCAGGTTGAACACTGAAGCTTTCTTT.

The chain couples TRBV9 to TRBJ2-7, with 10 nucleotides matching TRBD1. J lost 7 bases, V lost 8 bases, and 12 bases had no gene match. The CDR3 is 14 residues long. From germline, CDR1 is SGDLS and CDR2 YYNGEE. The CDR3 spells CASTPTGGLGEQYF. CDR3 bases: TGTGCCAGTACTCCGACAGGGGGCCTGGGGGAGCAGTACTTC.

The chain links TRBV5-1 to TRBJ1-2; a weak D match, TRBD1 (6 bases). Germline loops: CDR1 SGHRS, CDR2 YFSETQ. The CDR3 length is 12 residues. Trimming took off 2 bases at V and 7 bases at J, with 9 bases between the two ends. DNA for the CDR3: TGCGCCAGCAGCTTCGACAGGTCTGGCTACACCTTC. This encodes CASSFDRSGYTF.

A few counts support this clone. The chain uses TRBV11-2 and TRBJ1-1; D call uncertain. The CDR3 has 12 residues. Per the germline V gene, CDR1 is SGHAT and CDR2 is FQNNGV. V lost 10 bases to trimming and J lost 0 bases, with 9 bases between them. CDR3 bases: TGTGCCACAAACCTCATGAACACTGAAGCTTTCTTT. Translated, it gives CATNLMNTEAFF.

V gene TRBV4-2 combines with J gene TRBJ2-3; maybe TRBD1 (8 bases). This CDR3 region has 15 residues. V lost 2 bases and J 6 bases, leaving 15 bases between the germline ends. Per the germline V gene, CDR1 is LGHNA and CDR2 is YNFKEQ. The CDR3 is CASSQLDRGGDTQYF. The CDR3 bases are TGTGCCAGCAGCCAACTCGACAGGGGAGGGGATACGCAGTATTTT.

The V and J genes are TRBV6-1 and TRBJ1-3; D call uncertain. Trimming pared 4 bases from V and 2 bases from J, leaving 9 bases between. Germline V gene lookup returns CDR1 MNHNS and CDR2 SASEGT. CDR3 length: 14 amino acids. The CDR3 loop is CASSALGTGNTIYF. CDR3 sequence (DNA): TGTGCCAGCAGTGCGCTCGGGACTGGAAACACCATATATTTT.